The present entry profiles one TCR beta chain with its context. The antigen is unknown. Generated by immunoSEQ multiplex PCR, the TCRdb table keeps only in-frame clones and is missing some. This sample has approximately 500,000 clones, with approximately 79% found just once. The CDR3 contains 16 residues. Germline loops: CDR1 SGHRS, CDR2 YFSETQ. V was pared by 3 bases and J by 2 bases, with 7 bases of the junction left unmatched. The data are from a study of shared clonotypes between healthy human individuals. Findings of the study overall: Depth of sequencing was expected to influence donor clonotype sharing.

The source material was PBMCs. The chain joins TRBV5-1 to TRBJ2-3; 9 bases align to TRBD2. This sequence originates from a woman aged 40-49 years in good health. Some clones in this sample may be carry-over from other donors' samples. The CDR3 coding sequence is TGCGCCAGCAGCTCTAGACTAGCGGACTACACAGATACGCAGTATTTT. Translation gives CASSSRLADYTDTQYF. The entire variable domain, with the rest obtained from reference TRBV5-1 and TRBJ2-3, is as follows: KAGVTQTPRYLIKTRGQQVTLSCSPISGHRSVSWYQQTPGQGLQFLFEYFSETQRNKGNFPGRFSGRQFSNSRSEMNVSTLELGDSALYLCASSSRLADYTDTQYFGPGTRLTVL.